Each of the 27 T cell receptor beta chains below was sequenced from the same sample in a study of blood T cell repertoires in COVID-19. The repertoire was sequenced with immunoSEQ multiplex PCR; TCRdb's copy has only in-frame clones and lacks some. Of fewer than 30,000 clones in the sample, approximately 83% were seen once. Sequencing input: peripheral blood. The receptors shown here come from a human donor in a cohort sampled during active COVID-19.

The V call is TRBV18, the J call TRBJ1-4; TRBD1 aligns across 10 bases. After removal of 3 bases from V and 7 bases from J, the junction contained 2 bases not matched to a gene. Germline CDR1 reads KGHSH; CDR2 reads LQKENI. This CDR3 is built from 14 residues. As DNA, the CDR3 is TGTGCCAGCTCACCGGGGGACAGGGGTGAAAAACTGTTTTTT. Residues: CASSPGDRGEKLFF.

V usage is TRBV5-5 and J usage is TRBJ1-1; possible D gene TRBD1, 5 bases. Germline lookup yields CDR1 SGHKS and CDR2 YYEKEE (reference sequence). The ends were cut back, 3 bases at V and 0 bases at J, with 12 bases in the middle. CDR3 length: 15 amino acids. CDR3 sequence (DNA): TGTGCCAGCAGCTGGGGTTGGGGGGTGAACACTGAAGCTTTCTTT. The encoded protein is CASSWGWGVNTEAFF.

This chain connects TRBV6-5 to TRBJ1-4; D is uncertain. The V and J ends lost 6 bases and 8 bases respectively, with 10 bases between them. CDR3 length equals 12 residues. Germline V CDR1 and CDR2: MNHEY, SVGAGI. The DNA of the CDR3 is TGTGCCAGCAGCCGGGGATTCGAAAAACTGTTTTTT. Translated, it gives CASSRGFEKLFF.

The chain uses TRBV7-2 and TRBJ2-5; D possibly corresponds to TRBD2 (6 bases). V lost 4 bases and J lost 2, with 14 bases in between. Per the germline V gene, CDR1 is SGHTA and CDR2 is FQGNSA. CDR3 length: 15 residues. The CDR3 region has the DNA TGTGCCAGCAGCTCCCCTTTTAGCGGTCAAGAGACCCAGTACTTC. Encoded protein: CASSSPFSGQETQYF.

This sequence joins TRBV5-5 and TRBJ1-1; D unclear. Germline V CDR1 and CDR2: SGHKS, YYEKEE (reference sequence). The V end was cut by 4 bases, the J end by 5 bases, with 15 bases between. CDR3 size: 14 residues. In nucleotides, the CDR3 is TGTGCCAGCAGCCCCGAGCAGTGGGAGACTGAAGCTTTCTTT. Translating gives CASSPEQWETEAFF.

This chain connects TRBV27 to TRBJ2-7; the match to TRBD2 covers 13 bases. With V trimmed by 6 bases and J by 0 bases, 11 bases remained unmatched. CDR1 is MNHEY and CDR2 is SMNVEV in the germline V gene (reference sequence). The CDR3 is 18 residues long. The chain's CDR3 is CASRMTSGGLQSSYEQYF. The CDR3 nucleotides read TGTGCCAGCAGGATGACTAGCGGGGGGCTTCAAAGCTCCTACGAGCAGTACTTC.

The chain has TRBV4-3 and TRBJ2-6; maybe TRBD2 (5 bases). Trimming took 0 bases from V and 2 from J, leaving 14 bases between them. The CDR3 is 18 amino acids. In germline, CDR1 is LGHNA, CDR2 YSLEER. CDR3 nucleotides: TGCGCCAGCAGCCAAGAAGAGGGAACTGTGGCTGGGGCCAACGTCCTGACTTTC. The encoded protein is CASSQEEGTVAGANVLTF.

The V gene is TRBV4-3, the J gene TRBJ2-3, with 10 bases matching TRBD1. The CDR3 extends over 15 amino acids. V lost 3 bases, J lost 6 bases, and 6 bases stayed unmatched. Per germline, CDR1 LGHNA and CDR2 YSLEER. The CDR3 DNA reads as TGCGCCAGCAGCCAGGGGACAGGGGTTGACGATACGCAGTATTTT. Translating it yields CASSQGTGVDDTQYF.

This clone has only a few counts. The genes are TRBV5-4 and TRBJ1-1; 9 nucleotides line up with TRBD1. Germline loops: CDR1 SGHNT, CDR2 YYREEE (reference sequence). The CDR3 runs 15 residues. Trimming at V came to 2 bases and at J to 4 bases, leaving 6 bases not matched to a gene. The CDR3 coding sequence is TGTGCCAGCAGCTTACAGGGGGCAGGGCTCACTGAAGCTTTCTTT. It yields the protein CASSLQGAGLTEAFF.

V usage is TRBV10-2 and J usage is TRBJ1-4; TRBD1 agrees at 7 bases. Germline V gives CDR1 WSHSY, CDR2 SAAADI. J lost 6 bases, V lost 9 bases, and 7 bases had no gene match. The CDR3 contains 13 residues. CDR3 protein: CASRGGRDEKLFF. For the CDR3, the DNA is TGCGCCAGTAGAGGGGGCAGGGATGAAAAACTGTTTTTT.

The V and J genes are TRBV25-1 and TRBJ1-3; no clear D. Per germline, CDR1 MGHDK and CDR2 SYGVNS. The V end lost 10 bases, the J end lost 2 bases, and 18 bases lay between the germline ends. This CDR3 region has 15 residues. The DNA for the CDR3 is TGTGCCATCCAGAATCGCGGAGAGACTGGAAACACCATATATTTT. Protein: CAIQNRGETGNTIYF.

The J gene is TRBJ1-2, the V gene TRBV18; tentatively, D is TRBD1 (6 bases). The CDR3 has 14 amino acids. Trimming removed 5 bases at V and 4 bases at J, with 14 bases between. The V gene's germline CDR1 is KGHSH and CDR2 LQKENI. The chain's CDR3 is CASSADRLTYGYTF. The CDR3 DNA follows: TGTGCCAGCTCAGCCGACAGGCTTACCTATGGCTACACCTTC.

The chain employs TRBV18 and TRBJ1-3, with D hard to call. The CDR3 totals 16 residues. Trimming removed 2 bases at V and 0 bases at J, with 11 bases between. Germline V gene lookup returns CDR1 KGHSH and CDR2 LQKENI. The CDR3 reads CASSPIENNSGNTIYF. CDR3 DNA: TGTGCCAGCTCACCAATAGAGAATAACTCTGGAAACACCATATATTTT.

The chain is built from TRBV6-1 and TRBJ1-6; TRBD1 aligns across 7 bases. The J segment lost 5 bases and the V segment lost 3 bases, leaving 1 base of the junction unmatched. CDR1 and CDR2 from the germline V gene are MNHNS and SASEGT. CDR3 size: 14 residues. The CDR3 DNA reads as TGTGCCAGCAGTGACGACAGGGATAATTCACCCCTCCACTTT. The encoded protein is CASSDDRDNSPLHF.

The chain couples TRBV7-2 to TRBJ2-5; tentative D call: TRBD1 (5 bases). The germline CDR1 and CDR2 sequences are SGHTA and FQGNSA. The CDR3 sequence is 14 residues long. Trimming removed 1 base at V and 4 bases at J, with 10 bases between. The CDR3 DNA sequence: TGTGCCAGCAGCTTAGGGGGCGCCCTAGAGACCCAGTACTTC. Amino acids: CASSLGGALETQYF.

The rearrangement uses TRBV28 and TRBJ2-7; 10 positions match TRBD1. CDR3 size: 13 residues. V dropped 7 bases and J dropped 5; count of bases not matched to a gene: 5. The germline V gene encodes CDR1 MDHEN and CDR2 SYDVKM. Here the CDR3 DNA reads TGTGCCAGCACCGACAGGGGGCACGACGAGCAGTACTTC. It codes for CASTDRGHDEQYF.

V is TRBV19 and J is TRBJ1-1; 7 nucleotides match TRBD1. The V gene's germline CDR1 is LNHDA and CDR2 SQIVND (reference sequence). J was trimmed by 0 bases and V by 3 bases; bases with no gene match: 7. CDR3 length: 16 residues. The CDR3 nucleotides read TGTGCCAGTAGTATGACAGGGACGGGAGTGAACACTGAAGCTTTCTTT. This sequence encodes CASSMTGTGVNTEAFF.

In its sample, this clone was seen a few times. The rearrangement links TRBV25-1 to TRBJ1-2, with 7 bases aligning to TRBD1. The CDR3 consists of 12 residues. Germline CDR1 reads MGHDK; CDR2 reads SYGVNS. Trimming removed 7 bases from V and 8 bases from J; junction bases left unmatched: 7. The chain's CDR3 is CASMNRGSGYTF. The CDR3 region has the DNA TGTGCCAGCATGAACAGGGGTAGCGGCTACACCTTC.

The CDR3 DNA is TGTGCCAGCAGCTTAGGGCAATGGCAGGGCATAGGGGAGCAGTACTTC. This codes for CASSLGQWQGIGEQYF. The chain carries TRBV7-9 and TRBJ2-7, with D possibly matching TRBD1 (5 bases). This CDR3 region has 16 residues. From germline, CDR1 is SEHNR and CDR2 FQNEAQ (reference sequence). The V gene lost 1 base and the J gene lost 7 bases, with 20 bases spanning the gap.

Here the CDR3 DNA reads TGTGCCAGCAGACCGGGACGGGGGGTCACAGATACGCAGTATTTT. This gives the protein CASRPGRGVTDTQYF. The chain links TRBV21-1 to TRBJ2-3; TRBD2, the table's D call, was not compared with the DNA. TRBV21-1 has pseudogene status. The CDR3 has 15 residues.

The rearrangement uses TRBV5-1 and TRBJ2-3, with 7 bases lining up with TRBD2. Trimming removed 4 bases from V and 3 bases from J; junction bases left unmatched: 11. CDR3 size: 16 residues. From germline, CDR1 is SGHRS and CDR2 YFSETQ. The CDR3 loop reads CASSLPAGEGTDTQYF. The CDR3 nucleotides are TGCGCCAGCAGCCTCCCCGCGGGAGAGGGGACAGATACGCAGTATTTT. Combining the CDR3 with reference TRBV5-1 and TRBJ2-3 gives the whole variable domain KAGVTQTPRYLIKTRGQQVTLSCSPISGHRSVSWYQQTPGQGLQFLFEYFSETQRNKGNFPGRFSGRQFSNSRSEMNVSTLELGDSALYLCASSLPAGEGTDTQYFGPGTRLTVL.

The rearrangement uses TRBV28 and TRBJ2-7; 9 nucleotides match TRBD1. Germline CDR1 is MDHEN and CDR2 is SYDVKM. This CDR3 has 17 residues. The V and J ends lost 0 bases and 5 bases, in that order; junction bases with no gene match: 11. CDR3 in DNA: TGTGCCAGCAGTTTATGGGAATCCGGGACAGGGATACACGAGCAGTACTTC. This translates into CASSLWESGTGIHEQYF.

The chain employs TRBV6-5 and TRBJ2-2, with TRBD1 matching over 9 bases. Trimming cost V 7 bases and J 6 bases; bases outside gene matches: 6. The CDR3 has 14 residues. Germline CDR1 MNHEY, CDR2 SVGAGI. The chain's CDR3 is CASNRDRVPGELFF. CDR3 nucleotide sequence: TGTGCCAGCAACCGGGACAGGGTTCCCGGGGAGCTGTTTTTT.

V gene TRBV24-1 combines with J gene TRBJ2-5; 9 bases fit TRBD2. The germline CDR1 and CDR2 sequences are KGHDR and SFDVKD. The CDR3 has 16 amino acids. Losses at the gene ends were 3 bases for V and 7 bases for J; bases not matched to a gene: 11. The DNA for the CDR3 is TGTGCCACCAGTGATCCTCGGATAGCGGGAGAGGGGACCCAGTACTTC. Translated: CATSDPRIAGEGTQYF.

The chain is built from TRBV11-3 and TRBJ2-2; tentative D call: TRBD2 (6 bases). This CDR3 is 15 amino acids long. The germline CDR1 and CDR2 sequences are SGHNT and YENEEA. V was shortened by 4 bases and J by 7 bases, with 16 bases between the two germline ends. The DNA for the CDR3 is TGTGCCAGCAGCTCCGGGACTTACAGAGTCGGGGAGCTGTTTTTT. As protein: CASSSGTYRVGELFF.

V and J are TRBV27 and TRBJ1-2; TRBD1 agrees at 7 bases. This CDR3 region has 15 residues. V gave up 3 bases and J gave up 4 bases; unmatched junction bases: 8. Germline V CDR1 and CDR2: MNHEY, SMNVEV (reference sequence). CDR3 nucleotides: TGTGCCAGCAGTTTCAAAGCCGGGACAGTCTATGGCTACACCTTC. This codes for CASSFKAGTVYGYTF.

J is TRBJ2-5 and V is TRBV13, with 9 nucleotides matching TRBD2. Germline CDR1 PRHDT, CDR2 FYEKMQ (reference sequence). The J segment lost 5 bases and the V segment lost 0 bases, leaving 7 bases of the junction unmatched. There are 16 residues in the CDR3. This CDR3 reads CASSLGEREVAETQYF. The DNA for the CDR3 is TGTGCCAGCAGCTTAGGCGAGCGGGAGGTGGCGGAGACCCAGTACTTC.